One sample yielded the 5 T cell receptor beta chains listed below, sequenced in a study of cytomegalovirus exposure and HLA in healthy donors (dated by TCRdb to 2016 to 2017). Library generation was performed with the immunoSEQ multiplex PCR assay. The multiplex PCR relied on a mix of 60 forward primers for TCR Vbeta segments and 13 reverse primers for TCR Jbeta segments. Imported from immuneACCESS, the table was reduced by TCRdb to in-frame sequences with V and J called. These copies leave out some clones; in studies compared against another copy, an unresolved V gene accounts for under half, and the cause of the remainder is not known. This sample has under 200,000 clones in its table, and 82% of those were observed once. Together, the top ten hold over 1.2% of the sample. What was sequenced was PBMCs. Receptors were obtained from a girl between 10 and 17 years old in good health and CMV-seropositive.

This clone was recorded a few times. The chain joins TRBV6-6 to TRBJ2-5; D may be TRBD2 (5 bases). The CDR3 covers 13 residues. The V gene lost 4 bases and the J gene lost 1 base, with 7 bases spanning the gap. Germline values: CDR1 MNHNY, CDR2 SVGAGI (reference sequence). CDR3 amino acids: CASSSGFQETQYF. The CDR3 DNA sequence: TGTGCCAGCAGTTCGGGGTTCCAAGAGACCCAGTACTTC.

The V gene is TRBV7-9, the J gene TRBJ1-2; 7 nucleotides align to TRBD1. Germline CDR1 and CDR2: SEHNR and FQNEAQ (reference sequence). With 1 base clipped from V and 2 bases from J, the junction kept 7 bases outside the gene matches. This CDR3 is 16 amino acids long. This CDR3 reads CASSLGRTGVNYGYTF. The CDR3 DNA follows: TGTGCCAGCAGCTTAGGAAGGACAGGAGTCAACTATGGCTACACCTTC. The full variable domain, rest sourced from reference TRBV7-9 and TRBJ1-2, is DTGVSQNPRHKITKRGQNVTFRCDPISEHNRLYWYRQTLGQGPEFLTYFQNEAQLEKSRLLSDRFSAERPKGSFSTLEIQRTEQGDSAMYLCASSLGRTGVNYGYTFGSGTRLTVV.

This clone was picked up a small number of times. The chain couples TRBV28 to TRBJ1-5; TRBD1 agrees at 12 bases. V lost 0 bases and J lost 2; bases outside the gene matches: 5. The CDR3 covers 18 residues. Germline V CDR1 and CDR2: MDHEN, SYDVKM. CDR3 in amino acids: CASSLWGQGARGNQPQHF. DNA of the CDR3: TGTGCCAGCAGTTTATGGGGACAGGGGGCGCGAGGCAATCAGCCCCAGCATTTT.

The CDR3 bases are TGTGCCAGTAGGACAGTGGCTGGGGCCAACGTCCTGACTTTC. As protein: CASRTVAGANVLTF. The chain couples TRBV19 to TRBJ2-6; D perhaps matches TRBD1 (5 bases). Germline V lookup: CDR1 LNHDA, CDR2 SQIVND (reference sequence). Trimming shortened V by 6 bases and J by 2 bases, and 8 bases separated the two germline ends. The CDR3 is made up of 14 amino acids.

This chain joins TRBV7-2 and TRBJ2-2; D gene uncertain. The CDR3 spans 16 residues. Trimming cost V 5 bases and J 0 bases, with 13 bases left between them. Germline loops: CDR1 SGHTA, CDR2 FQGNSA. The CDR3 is CASSLRLRSNTGELFF. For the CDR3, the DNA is TGTGCCAGCAGCCTGCGTTTACGGTCGAACACCGGGGAGCTGTTTTTT. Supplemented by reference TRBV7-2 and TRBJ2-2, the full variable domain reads GAGVSQSPSNKVTEKGKDVELRCDPISGHTALYWYRQSLGQGLEFLIYFQGNSAPDKSGLPSDRFSAERTGGSVSTLTIQRTQQEDSAVYLCASSLRLRSNTGELFFGEGSRLTVL.